A single T cell receptor beta chain is shown here with its context. The table came from immunoSEQ multiplex PCR; TCRdb's copy has only in-frame clones and leaves some out. The sample consists of tens of thousands of clones, around 90% of them appearing once. V lost 2 bases to trimming and J lost 8 bases; unmatched junction nucleotides: 2. Per germline, CDR1 KGHSH and CDR2 LQKENI. The CDR3 contains 13 residues. This entry comes from a study of OX40 agonist ivuxolimab in advanced cancers. V and J are TRBV18 and TRBJ1-2, with TRBD1 identical over 10 bases. This receptor was taken from an adult with an advanced solid tumor such as melanoma, head and neck, liver or kidney cancer. The sample in question was CD4+ or CD8+ T cells sorted from blood, obtained in a trial of the OX40 agonist ivuxolimab. The CDR3, as DNA: TGTGCCAGCTCACCAGGGACAGGGGTCGGCTACACCTTC. The encoded protein is CASSPGTGVGYTF.